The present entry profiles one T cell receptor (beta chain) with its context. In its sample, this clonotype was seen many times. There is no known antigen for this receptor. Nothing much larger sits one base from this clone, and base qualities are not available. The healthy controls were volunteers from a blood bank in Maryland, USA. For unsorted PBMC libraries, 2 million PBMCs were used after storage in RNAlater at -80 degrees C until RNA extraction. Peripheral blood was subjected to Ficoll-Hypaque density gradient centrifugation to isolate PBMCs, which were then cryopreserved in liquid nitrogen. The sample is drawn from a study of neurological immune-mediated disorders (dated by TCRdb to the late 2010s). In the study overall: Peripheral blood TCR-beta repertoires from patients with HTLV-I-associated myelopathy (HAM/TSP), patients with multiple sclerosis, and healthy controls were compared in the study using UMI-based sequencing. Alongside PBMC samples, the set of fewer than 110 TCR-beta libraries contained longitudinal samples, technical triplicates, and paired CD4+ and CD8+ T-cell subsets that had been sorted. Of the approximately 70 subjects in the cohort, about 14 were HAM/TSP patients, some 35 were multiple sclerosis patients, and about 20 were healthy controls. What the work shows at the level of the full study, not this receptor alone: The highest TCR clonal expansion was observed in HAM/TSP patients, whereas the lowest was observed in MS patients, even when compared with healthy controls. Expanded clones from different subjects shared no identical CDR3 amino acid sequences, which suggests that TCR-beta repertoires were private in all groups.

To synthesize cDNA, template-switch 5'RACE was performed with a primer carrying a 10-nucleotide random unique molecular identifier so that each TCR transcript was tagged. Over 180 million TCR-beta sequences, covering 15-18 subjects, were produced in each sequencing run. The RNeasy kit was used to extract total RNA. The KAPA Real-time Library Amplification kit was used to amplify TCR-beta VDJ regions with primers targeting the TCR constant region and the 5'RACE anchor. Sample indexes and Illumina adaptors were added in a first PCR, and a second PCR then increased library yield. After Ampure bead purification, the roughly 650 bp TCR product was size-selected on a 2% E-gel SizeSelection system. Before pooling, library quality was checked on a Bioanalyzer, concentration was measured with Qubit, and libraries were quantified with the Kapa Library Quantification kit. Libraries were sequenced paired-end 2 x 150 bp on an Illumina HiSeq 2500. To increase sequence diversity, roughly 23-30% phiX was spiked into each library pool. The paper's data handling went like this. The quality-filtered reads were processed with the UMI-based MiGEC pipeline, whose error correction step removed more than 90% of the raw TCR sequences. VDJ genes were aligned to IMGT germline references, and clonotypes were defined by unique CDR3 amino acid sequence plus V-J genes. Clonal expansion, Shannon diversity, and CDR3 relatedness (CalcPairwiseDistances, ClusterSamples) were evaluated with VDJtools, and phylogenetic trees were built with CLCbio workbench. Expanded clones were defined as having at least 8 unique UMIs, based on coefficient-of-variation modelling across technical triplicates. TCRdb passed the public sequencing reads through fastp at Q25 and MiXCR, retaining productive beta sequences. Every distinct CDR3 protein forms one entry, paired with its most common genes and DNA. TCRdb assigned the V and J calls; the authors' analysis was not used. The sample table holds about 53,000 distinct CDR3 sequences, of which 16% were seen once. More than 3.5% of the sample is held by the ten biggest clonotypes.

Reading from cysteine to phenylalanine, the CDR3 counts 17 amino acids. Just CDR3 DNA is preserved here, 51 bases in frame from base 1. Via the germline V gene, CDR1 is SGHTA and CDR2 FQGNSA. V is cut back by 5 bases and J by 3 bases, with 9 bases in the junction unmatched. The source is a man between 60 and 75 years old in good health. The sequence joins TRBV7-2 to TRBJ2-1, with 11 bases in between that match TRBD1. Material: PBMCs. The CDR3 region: CASSLSGQGAYYNEQFF. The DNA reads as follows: TGTGCCAGCAGCCTAAGCGGACAGGGGGCTTACTACAATGAGCAGTTCTTC.